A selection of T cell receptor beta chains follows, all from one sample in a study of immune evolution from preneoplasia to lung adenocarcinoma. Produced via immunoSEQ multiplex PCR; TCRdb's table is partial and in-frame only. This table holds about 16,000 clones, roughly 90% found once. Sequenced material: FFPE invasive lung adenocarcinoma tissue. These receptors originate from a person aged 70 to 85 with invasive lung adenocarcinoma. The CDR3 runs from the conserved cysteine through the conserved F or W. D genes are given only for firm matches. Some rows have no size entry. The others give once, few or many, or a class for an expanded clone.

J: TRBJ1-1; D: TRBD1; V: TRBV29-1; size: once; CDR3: CSVESTGEGTEAFF; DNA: TGCAGCGTTGAGAGTACAGGGGAGGGCACTGAAGCTTTCTTT
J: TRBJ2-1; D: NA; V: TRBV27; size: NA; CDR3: CASSFAAGTTYNEQFF; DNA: TGTGCCAGCAGTTTCGCCGCCGGGACAACCTACAATGAGCAGTTCTTC
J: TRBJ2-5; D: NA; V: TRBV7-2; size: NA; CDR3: CASSRSAGTQQETQYF; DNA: TGTGCCAGCAGCAGAAGCGCCGGGACACAACAAGAGACCCAGTACTTC
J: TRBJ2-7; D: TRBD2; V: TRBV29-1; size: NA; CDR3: CSVWVLAGAREQYF; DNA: TGCAGCGTGTGGGTGCTAGCGGGAGCTAGGGAGCAGTACTTC
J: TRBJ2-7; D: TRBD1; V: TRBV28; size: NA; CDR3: CASSSPGTGGFYEQYF; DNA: TGTGCCAGCAGTTCCCCCGGGACAGGGGGATTCTACGAGCAGTACTTC
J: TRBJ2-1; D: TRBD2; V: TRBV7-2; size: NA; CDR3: CASSLAAGANEQFF; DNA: TGTGCCAGCAGCTTAGCCGCGGGAGCCAATGAGCAGTTCTTC
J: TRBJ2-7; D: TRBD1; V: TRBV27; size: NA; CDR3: CASSQTGATMKQYF; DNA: TGTGCCAGCAGTCAAACAGGGGCCACTATGAAGCAGTACTTC
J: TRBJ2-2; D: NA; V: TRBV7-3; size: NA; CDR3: CASSSTSAGELFF; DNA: TGTGCCAGCAGCTCGACATCCGCCGGGGAGCTGTTTTTT
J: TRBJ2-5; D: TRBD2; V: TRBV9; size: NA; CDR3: CASSVASGGGQETQYF; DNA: TGTGCCAGCAGCGTAGCTAGCGGGGGCGGACAAGAGACCCAGTACTTC
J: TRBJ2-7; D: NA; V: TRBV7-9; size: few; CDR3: CASSLAAPRAEQYF; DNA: TGTGCCAGCAGCTTAGCAGCTCCCAGGGCCGAGCAGTACTTC
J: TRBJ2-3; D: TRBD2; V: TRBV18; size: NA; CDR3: CASSLAGQSTDTQYF; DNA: TGTGCCAGCTCACTAGCGGGACAAAGCACAGATACGCAGTATTTT
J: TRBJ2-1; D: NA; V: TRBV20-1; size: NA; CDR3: CSASGLPKQFF; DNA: TGCAGTGCTAGCGGACTGCCTAAGCAGTTCTTC
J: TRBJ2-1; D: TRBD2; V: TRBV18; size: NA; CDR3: CASSPRPGGAGYNEQFF; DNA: TGTGCCAGCTCACCACGACCGGGGGGGGCTGGCTACAATGAGCAGTTCTTC
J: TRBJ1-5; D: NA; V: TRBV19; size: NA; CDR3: CASSLGRDGQPQHF; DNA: TGTGCCAGTAGTCTCGGCAGGGATGGACAGCCCCAGCATTTT
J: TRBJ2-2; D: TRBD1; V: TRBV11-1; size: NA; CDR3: CASSLRGQGFNTGELFF; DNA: TGTGCCAGCAGCTTACGTGGACAGGGGTTCAACACCGGGGAGCTGTTTTTT
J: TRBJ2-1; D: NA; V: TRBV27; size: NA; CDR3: CASSSIGGWDEQFF; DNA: TGTGCCAGCAGTTCTATTGGCGGCTGGGATGAGCAGTTCTTC
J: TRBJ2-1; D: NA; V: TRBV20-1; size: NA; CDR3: CSARGRDEQFF; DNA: TGCAGTGCTAGAGGGAGGGATGAGCAGTTCTTC
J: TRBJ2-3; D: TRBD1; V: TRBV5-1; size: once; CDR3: CASSGGQGADTQYF; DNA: TGCGCCAGCAGCGGGGGACAGGGTGCAGATACGCAGTATTTT
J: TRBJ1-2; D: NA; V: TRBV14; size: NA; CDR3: CASSQGDGVGYGYTF; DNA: TGTGCCAGCAGCCAAGGGGACGGCGTTGGCTATGGCTACACCTTC
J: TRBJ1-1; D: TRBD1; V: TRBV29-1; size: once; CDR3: CSAMGQGGLNTEAFF; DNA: TGCAGCGCTATGGGACAGGGGGGATTGAACACTGAAGCTTTCTTT
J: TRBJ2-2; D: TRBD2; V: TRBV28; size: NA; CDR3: CASSPSGRHTGELFF; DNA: TGTGCCAGCAGTCCCAGCGGGAGACACACCGGGGAGCTGTTTTTT
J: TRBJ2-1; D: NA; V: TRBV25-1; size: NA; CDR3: CASSGGFGRAVSEQFF; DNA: TGTGCCAGCAGTGGGGGGTTCGGCAGGGCGGTGAGTGAGCAGTTCTTC
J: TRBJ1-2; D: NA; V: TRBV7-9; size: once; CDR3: CASSLNVGAGYGYTF; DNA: TGTGCCAGCAGCTTAAATGTGGGGGCCGGCTATGGCTACACCTTC
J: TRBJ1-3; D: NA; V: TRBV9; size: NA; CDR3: CASSVSLGNTIYF; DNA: TGTGCCAGCAGCGTGTCACTGGGAAACACCATATATTTT
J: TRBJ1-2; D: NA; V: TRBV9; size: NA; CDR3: CASSVTATFYGYTF; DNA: TGTGCCAGCAGCGTGACAGCCACGTTCTATGGCTACACCTTC
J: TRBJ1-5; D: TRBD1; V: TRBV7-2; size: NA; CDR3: CASSLVGGQVYQPQHF; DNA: TGTGCCAGCAGCTTAGTCGGTGGACAGGTTTATCAGCCCCAGCATTTT